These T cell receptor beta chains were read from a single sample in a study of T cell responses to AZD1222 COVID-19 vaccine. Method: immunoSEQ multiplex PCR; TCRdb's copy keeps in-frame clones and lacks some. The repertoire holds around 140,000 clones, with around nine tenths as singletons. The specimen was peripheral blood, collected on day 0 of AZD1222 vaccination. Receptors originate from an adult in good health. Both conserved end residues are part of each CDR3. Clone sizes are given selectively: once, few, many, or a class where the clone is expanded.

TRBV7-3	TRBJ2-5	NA	CASSSNGVVRETQYF
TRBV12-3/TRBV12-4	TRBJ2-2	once	CASSPSTGELFF
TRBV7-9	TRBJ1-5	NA	CASSPPNQPQHF
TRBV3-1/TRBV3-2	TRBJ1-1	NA	CASSPTGGVTEAFF
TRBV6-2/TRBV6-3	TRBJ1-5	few	CASSYTPVDRVWGSNQPQHF
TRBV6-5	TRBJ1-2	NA	CASSSTGEGGYTF
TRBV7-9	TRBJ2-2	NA	CASSLVLTGELFF
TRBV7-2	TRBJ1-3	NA	CASSNSRRDENGNTIYF
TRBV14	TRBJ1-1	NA	CASSPGGTGVFEAFF
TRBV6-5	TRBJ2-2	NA	CASSPRPSNTGELFF
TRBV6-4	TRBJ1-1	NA	CASSDTGINEAFF
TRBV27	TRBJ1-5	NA	CASSPSEPHQPQHF
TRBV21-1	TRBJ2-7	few	CASSKARWTVNPYEQYF
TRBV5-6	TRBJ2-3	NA	CASSLFGGAGTDTQYF
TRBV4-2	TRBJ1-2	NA	CASSQGVGQGVIYTF
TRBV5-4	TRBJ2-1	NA	CASSSGQGYNEQFF
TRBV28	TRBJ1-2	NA	CASSLYQGRTLF
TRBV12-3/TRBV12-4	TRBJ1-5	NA	CASSKNTNQPQHF
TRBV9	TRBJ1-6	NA	CASSALGWGDSPLHF
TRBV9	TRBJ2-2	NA	CASSVRPFTGIGELFF
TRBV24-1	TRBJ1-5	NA	CATSESGVGNQPQHF
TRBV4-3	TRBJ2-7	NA	CASSRGREIYEQYF
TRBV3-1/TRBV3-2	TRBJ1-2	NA	CASSQGQGSGYTF
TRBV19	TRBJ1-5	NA	CASSMSRIGNQPQHF
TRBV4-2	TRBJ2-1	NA	CASSQDPSYEQFF
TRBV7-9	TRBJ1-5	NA	CASSLQGLGQPQHF
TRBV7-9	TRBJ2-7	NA	CASSLALAGTEQYF